These 19 T cell receptor beta chains share one sample of origin, sequenced in a study of shared T cell receptors in the human thymus. Clones were sequenced by immunoSEQ multiplex PCR, and TCRdb holds only the in-frame ones, with some missing. This table has 600,000 or so clones, approximately 89% appearing once. Separately, the same data were catalogued under a study of human thymus T cells.

The specimen was thymocytes. These receptors came from a boy younger than two with a congenital heart defect.

V is TRBV5-5 and J is TRBJ1-2; tentatively, D is TRBD1 (6 bases). Trimming removed 2 bases at V and 3 bases at J, with 17 bases between. From germline, CDR1 is SGHKS and CDR2 YYEKEE (reference sequence). This CDR3 is built from 16 residues. The CDR3 coding sequence is TGTGCCAGCAGCTTCCCCTTATCCAGGGGCGACTATGGCTACACCTTC. It translates to CASSFPLSRGDYGYTF.

V usage is TRBV5-4 and J usage is TRBJ2-1; 9 bases fit TRBD2. The J segment lost 4 bases and the V segment lost 6 bases, leaving 8 bases of the junction unmatched. CDR3 length: 15 residues. Germline assignment: CDR1 SGHNT and CDR2 YYREEE (reference sequence). As DNA, the CDR3 is TGTGCCAGCATCTCAGCGGGAGGAACGTACAATGAGCAGTTCTTC. Protein: CASISAGGTYNEQFF.

The chain couples TRBV5-6 to TRBJ2-5; D is possibly TRBD2 (6 bases). This CDR3 is built from 14 residues. Trimming cost V 4 bases and J 0 bases, with 10 bases left between them. Germline V CDR1 and CDR2: SGHDT, YYEEEE. CDR3 residues: CASSRLGDQETQYF. The CDR3 region has the DNA TGTGCCAGCAGCAGACTAGGGGACCAAGAGACCCAGTACTTC.

The chain uses TRBV5-5 and TRBJ2-7; 7 bases align to TRBD1. Germline values: CDR1 SGHKS, CDR2 YYEKEE (reference sequence). There are 14 residues in the CDR3. V dropped 1 base and J dropped 3; count of bases not matched to a gene: 4. The CDR3 DNA reads TGTGCCAGCAGCTTGTTCCGGGACAGCTACGAGCAGTACTTC. It is translated as CASSLFRDSYEQYF.

This chain uses TRBV2 with TRBJ2-7, with 7 bases aligning to TRBD1. V lost 8 bases to trimming and J lost 6 bases; unmatched junction nucleotides: 13. Germline V gives CDR1 SNHLY, CDR2 FYNNEI. The CDR3 has 14 residues. The CDR3 region is CASLVDRQVREQYF. The CDR3 DNA follows: TGTGCCAGCCTCGTGGACAGGCAGGTGCGCGAGCAGTACTTC. The full variable domain, rest sourced from reference TRBV2 and TRBJ2-7, is EPEVTQTPSHQVTQMGQEVILRCVPISNHLYFYWYRQILGQKVEFLVSFYNNEISEKSEIFDDQFSVERPDGSNFTLKIRSTKLEDSAMYFCASLVDRQVREQYFGPGTRLTVT.

The chain links TRBV7-2 to TRBJ1-4; possibly TRBD1 for D (5 bases). The length of the CDR3 is 13 residues. CDR1 SGHTA and CDR2 FQGNSA come from the germline V gene. The germline V and J ends were trimmed by 4 bases and 7 bases, with 10 bases remaining between them. The CDR3 here is CASSSGQFEKLFF. The CDR3 coding sequence is TGTGCCAGCAGCTCTGGACAATTTGAAAAACTGTTTTTT. The full variable domain, with the rest looked up from reference TRBV7-2 and TRBJ1-4, is GAGVSQSPSNKVTEKGKDVELRCDPISGHTALYWYRQSLGQGLEFLIYFQGNSAPDKSGLPSDRFSAERTGGSVSTLTIQRTQQEDSAVYLCASSSGQFEKLFFGSGTQLSVL.

The chain links TRBV6-5 to TRBJ2-1, with TRBD2 matching 7 bases. After removal of 5 bases from V and 4 bases from J, the junction contained 8 bases not matched to a gene. The length of the CDR3 is 15 residues. The germline V gene encodes CDR1 MNHEY and CDR2 SVGAGI. CDR3 coding DNA: TGTGCCAGCAGTGGTCTTAGCGGGTTATACAATGAGCAGTTCTTC. Translated, it gives CASSGLSGLYNEQFF.

Here the CDR3 DNA reads TGTGCCAGCAGTTTAGGGCGGGATGATTCACCCCTCCACTTT. Amino acids: CASSLGRDDSPLHF. This chain connects TRBV28 to TRBJ1-6, with unresolved D. V was shortened by 2 bases and J by 8 bases, with 10 bases between the two germline ends. Germline CDR1 is MDHEN and CDR2 is SYDVKM. The CDR3 covers 14 residues.

The V gene is TRBV5-6, the J gene TRBJ2-1; 10 bases line up with TRBD2. Germline loops: CDR1 SGHDT, CDR2 YYEEEE. Germline trimming cut 2 bases from V and 7 bases from J; bases unmatched to any gene: 6. CDR3 length: 15 amino acids. CDR3 coding DNA: TGTGCCAGCAGCTTCGTTAGCGGGAGGATTAATGAGCAGTTCTTC. This codes for CASSFVSGRINEQFF. The variable domain in full, completed from reference TRBV5-6 and TRBJ2-1, reads DAGVTQSPTHLIKTRGQQVTLRCSPKSGHDTVSWYQQALGQGPQFIFQYYEEEERQRGNFPDRFSGHQFPNYSSELNVNALLLGDSALYLCASSFVSGRINEQFFGPGTRLTVL.

The V and J genes are TRBV28 and TRBJ2-7; possibly TRBD1 for D (5 bases). Trimming removed 6 bases at V and 0 bases at J, with 18 bases between. The CDR3 is made up of 16 amino acids. The germline gives CDR1 MDHEN, CDR2 SYDVKM. The CDR3 loop is CASSQPRQHPSYEQYF. The CDR3 bases are TGTGCCAGCAGCCAACCTCGACAGCACCCCTCCTACGAGCAGTACTTC.

V usage is TRBV6-6 and J usage is TRBJ1-5; 8 positions agree with TRBD1. Germline CDR1 is MNHNY and CDR2 is SVGAGI (reference sequence). J lost 7 bases, V lost 6 bases, and 11 bases had no gene match. The CDR3 is 15 residues long. CDR3 sequence reads: CASSRGQEPPQPQHF. CDR3 bases: TGTGCCAGCAGCCGGGGACAGGAACCCCCCCAGCCCCAGCATTTT.

J is TRBJ2-1 and V is TRBV9; the match to TRBD2 covers 10 bases. CDR1 and CDR2 from the germline V gene are SGDLS and YYNGEE. With 5 bases clipped from V and 5 bases from J, the junction kept 7 bases outside the gene matches. The length of the CDR3 is 15 residues. CDR3 in amino acids: CASRPTSGNDNEQFF. Written as DNA, the CDR3 is TGTGCCAGCAGGCCCACTAGCGGGAATGACAATGAGCAGTTCTTC.

This clone showed up just once. The chain uses TRBV12-5 and TRBJ1-4, with D unclear. This CDR3 is 15 amino acids long. Germline V gene sequence: CDR1 LGHNT, CDR2 FRNRAP. V was trimmed by 5 bases and J by 0 bases, leaving 10 bases between them. The CDR3 reads CASGDTFATNEKLFF. The CDR3 bases are TGTGCTAGTGGTGACACCTTTGCAACTAATGAAAAACTGTTTTTT.

The chain has TRBV7-3 and TRBJ1-2, with 8 bases fitting TRBD1. The V and J ends lost 5 bases and 6 bases, in that order; junction bases with no gene match: 11. The CDR3 covers 15 residues. The germline CDR1 and CDR2 sequences are SGHTA and FQGTGA. CDR3: CASSQNGQGRNGYTF. In DNA, the CDR3 is TGTGCCAGCAGCCAAAACGGACAGGGAAGGAATGGCTACACCTTC.

This chain uses TRBV7-2 with TRBJ2-7; 7 bases are a match to TRBD2. The CDR3 extends over 17 amino acids. Germline CDR1 reads SGHTA; CDR2 reads FQGNSA. With V trimmed by 0 bases and J by 0 bases, 8 bases remained unmatched. CDR3 sequence: CASSLATGGVSSYEQYF. CDR3 nucleotide sequence: TGTGCCAGCAGCTTAGCCACTGGGGGGGTGAGCTCCTACGAGCAGTACTTC.

The chain links TRBV2 to TRBJ2-7; D perhaps matches TRBD2 (6 bases). This CDR3 comprises 13 residues. Germline V lookup: CDR1 SNHLY, CDR2 FYNNEI. V was pared by 4 bases and J by 6 bases, with 13 bases between. CDR3 sequence reads: CASSAGEGGEQYF. The DNA of the CDR3 is TGTGCCAGCAGTGCGGGCGAGGGAGGCGAGCAGTACTTC. The complete variable domain, with remaining parts taken from reference TRBV2 and TRBJ2-7, reads EPEVTQTPSHQVTQMGQEVILRCVPISNHLYFYWYRQILGQKVEFLVSFYNNEISEKSEIFDDQFSVERPDGSNFTLKIRSTKLEDSAMYFCASSAGEGGEQYFGPGTRLTVT.

The chain couples TRBV27 to TRBJ2-2, with 7 bases identical to TRBD2. V trimming: 10 bases; J trimming: 6 bases; junction bases outside the gene matches: 5. CDR3 length: 12 amino acids. Germline lookup yields CDR1 MNHEY and CDR2 SMNVEV (reference sequence). The CDR3 DNA reads TGTGCCATCGGGGGGAAGCCCGGGGAGCTGTTTTTT. Translated: CAIGGKPGELFF.

The genes are TRBV23-1 and TRBJ1-6, with 9 bases that match TRBD1. TRBV23-1 is an ORF, with its function uncertain. The CDR3 spans 14 residues. The junction had 6 bases not matched to a gene; V was cut back by 8 bases and J by 7 bases. CDR3 sequence: CASRPTGGNSPLHF. The CDR3 coding sequence is TGCGCCAGCCGTCCCACAGGGGGCAATTCACCCCTCCACTTT.

The V call is TRBV7-2, the J call TRBJ1-1; D remains ambiguous. CDR3 size: 12 residues. The V gene lost 5 bases and the J gene lost 5 bases, with 9 bases spanning the gap. Germline V CDR1 and CDR2: SGHTA, FQGNSA. The CDR3 here is CASSQGSTEAFF. The CDR3 bases are TGTGCCAGCAGCCAAGGGAGTACTGAAGCTTTCTTT. The whole variable domain, filled in from reference TRBV7-2 and TRBJ1-1, reads GAGVSQSPSNKVTEKGKDVELRCDPISGHTALYWYRQSLGQGLEFLIYFQGNSAPDKSGLPSDRFSAERTGGSVSTLTIQRTQQEDSAVYLCASSQGSTEAFFGQGTRLTVV.